This T cell receptor (beta chain) was retrieved from a study of cytomegalovirus exposure and HLA in healthy donors. Looking at the study overall: The approximately 110 validation repertoires used a platform that matched the one used for the 600 to 750 first-cohort repertoires, as a later analysis reported.

Generated by immunoSEQ multiplex PCR, the TCRdb table keeps only in-frame clones and is missing some. The table lists about 240,000 clones, approximately 84% of them singletons. Study conclusions and caveats: Clusters of TCRs from the first cohort tended to co-occur in the 100 to 150 validation repertoires (as a later analysis found). The study put some 160 TCR beta chains on its list as cytomegalovirus-associated. Rare TCR sequences predominated, though certain public TCRs were found in many donors.

Note on this clone: Its specificity is not known.

The sequenced material came from PBMCs. The TCR originated in a woman in her 30s in good health and CMV-seropositive.

The CDR3, as DNA: TGTGCCAGCAGCGAGGGACAGGGAGGAAACATTCAGTACTTC. Its translation is CASSEGQGGNIQYF. This chain joins TRBV27 and TRBJ2-4, with 9 bases lining up with TRBD1. Germline-derived CDR1 and CDR2 are MNHEY and SMNVEV (reference sequence). The ends lost 6 bases at V and 6 bases at J; junction bases unmatched: 6. This CDR3 comprises 14 residues.